This is a list of T cell receptor beta chains from one sample in a study of vaccination effects on CD4 cells after COVID-19. These TCRs are of unknown antigen specificity. The protocol was immunoSEQ multiplex PCR, while the TCRdb copy is restricted to in-frame clones and leaves out a portion. The table has under 50,000 clones, approximately 80% seen once. Sequencing was performed on CD4+ T cells from PBMCs cultured with HCoV-NL63 spike peptides, taken after COVID-19 vaccination. The receptors stem from a human donor who received a COVID-19 vaccine. Some clones in this sample may be carry-over from other donors' samples. The CDR3 runs from the conserved cysteine through the conserved F or W. A D gene is named only where the DNA matches it firmly. The size entry is marked missing in some rows and otherwise reads once, few, many or a size class.

d_gene | j_gene | v_gene | abundance | CDR3aa | CDR3nt
TRBD1 | TRBJ2-4 | TRBV27 | once | CASSLSGDRGRKNIQYF | TGTGCCAGCAGTTTATCGGGGGACAGGGGTCGGAAAAACATTCAGTACTTC
- | TRBJ1-1 | TRBV4-3 | once | CASSQDRPGVAEAFF | TGCGCCAGCAGCCAAGATCGCCCTGGGGTGGCCGAAGCTTTCTTT
TRBD1 | TRBJ1-4 | TRBV27 | - | CASRRTGTNEKLFF | TGTGCCAGCAGAAGGACAGGGACTAATGAAAAACTGTTTTTT
- | TRBJ1-3 | TRBV7-9 | few | CASSLTGSGNTIYF | TGTGCCAGCAGCTTAACCGGCTCTGGAAACACCATATATTTT
TRBD2 | TRBJ2-1 | TRBV20-1 | - | CSGEAGLEQFF | TGCAGCGGCGAAGCGGGACTGGAGCAGTTCTTC
- | TRBJ2-3 | TRBV5-1 | - | CASSLARSQDTQYF | TGCGCCAGCAGCTTGGCCCGCAGCCAAGATACGCAGTATTTT
- | TRBJ1-1 | TRBV30 | - | CAWSTHSTRLNTEAFF | TGTGCCTGGAGTACCCACTCGACTCGACTAAACACTGAAGCTTTCTTT
- | TRBJ1-1 | TRBV6-5 | - | CASIPEKNTEAFF | TGTGCCAGCATCCCAGAAAAGAACACTGAAGCTTTCTTT
- | TRBJ2-3 | TRBV6-4 | - | CASSVEAEDTQYF | TGTGCCAGCAGTGTCGAGGCAGAAGATACGCAGTATTTT
TRBD2 | TRBJ2-2 | TRBV7-3 | - | CASSYTGTSGGWELFF | TGTGCCAGCAGCTATACCGGGACTAGCGGGGGCTGGGAGCTGTTTTTT
TRBD1 | TRBJ2-3 | TRBV2 | once | CSDRADTDTQYF | TGTAGTGACAGGGCAGACACAGATACGCAGTATTTT
TRBD1 | TRBJ2-5 | TRBV29-1 | - | CSAWGTGPETQYF | TGCAGCGCCTGGGGGACAGGGCCAGAGACCCAGTACTTC
- | TRBJ1-2 | TRBV30 | - | CAWSVTYGYTF | TGTGCCTGGAGTGTCACCTATGGCTACACCTTC
TRBD2 | TRBJ2-3 | TRBV19 | once | CASGAGGTDTQYF | TGTGCCAGTGGGGCGGGGGGCACAGATACGCAGTATTTT
- | TRBJ2-2 | TRBV2 | - | CASSSTGLTNTGELFF | TGTGCCAGCAGTTCTACCGGATTAACGAACACCGGGGAGCTGTTTTTT
TRBD2 | TRBJ2-1 | TRBV6-6 | - | CASSYFGLAGDKFF | TGTGCCAGCAGTTACTTCGGACTAGCGGGGGATAAGTTCTTC
- | TRBJ1-2 | TRBV4-3 | few | CASSQGNRADYGYTF | TGCGCCAGCAGCCAGGGCAACAGGGCGGACTATGGCTACACCTTC
- | TRBJ2-2 | TRBV9 | - | CASSVETGNTGELFF | TGTGCCAGCAGCGTAGAAACAGGGAACACCGGGGAGCTGTTTTTT
TRBD1 | TRBJ1-1 | TRBV19 | - | CASSIITGGNTEAFF | TGTGCCAGTAGTATTATAACAGGGGGGAACACTGAAGCTTTCTTT
TRBD1 | TRBJ1-4 | TRBV5-1 | - | CASSRGQFNEKLFF | TGCGCCAGCAGCAGGGGACAGTTTAATGAAAAACTGTTTTTT
TRBD2 | TRBJ2-5 | TRBV25-1 | - | CASCDSGGAGETQYF | TGTGCCAGCTGCGATAGCGGGGGGGCCGGAGAGACCCAGTACTTC
TRBD1 | TRBJ1-2 | TRBV20-1 | - | CSASTGDTGMYGYTF | TGCAGTGCTAGTACAGGGGACACAGGAATGTATGGCTACACCTTC
- | TRBJ1-1 | TRBV21-1 | - | CASSKVKGEDTEAFF | TGTGCCAGCAGCAAAGTTAAGGGGGAGGACACTGAAGCTTTCTTT
- | TRBJ1-5 | TRBV6-5 | - | CASGGGINQPQHF | TGTGCCAGCGGGGGAGGAATCAATCAGCCCCAGCATTTT
- | TRBJ2-6 | TRBV18 | - | CASSPEEIFPSGANVLTF | TGTGCCAGCTCCCCAGAGGAGATTTTCCCCTCTGGGGCCAACGTCCTGACTTTC
TRBD2 | TRBJ2-3 | TRBV20-1 | once | CSASHSGENTDTQYF | TGCAGTGCTAGTCATAGCGGGGAGAACACAGATACGCAGTATTTT
- | TRBJ1-6 | TRBV11-3 | - | CASSFRDLGNSPLHF | TGTGCCAGCAGCTTCCGGGACCTCGGGAATTCACCCCTCCACTTT
- | TRBJ2-5 | TRBV11-3 | - | CASSLSAQETQYF | TGTGCCAGCAGCTTATCGGCCCAAGAGACCCAGTACTTC
- | TRBJ1-5 | TRBV5-1 | - | CASSSTPARGQPQHF | TGCGCCAGCAGCTCAACCCCCGCCCGGGGTCAGCCCCAGCATTTT
TRBD1 | TRBJ1-6 | TRBV2 | - | CASRMGQGNSPLHF | TGTGCCAGCAGGATGGGACAGGGGAATTCACCCCTCCACTTT
- | TRBJ2-4 | TRBV2 | - | CASKKTVKNIQYF | TGTGCCAGCAAGAAGACAGTGAAAAACATTCAGTACTTC
- | TRBJ1-2 | TRBV12-3/TRBV12-4 | few | CASSKVQGEGYTF | TGTGCCAGCAGTAAGGTACAGGGAGAAGGCTACACCTTC
- | TRBJ2-5 | TRBV7-9 | once | CASTRGSGETQYF | TGTGCCAGCACCCGGGGTAGCGGAGAGACCCAGTACTTC
- | TRBJ1-2 | TRBV5-1 | - | CASSSTALYGYTF | TGCGCCAGCAGCTCGACAGCTCTATATGGCTACACCTTC
- | TRBJ1-5 | TRBV30 | - | CAWSASLLEPQHF | TGTGCCTGGAGTGCTTCCCTGTTGGAGCCCCAGCATTTT
- | TRBJ1-4 | TRBV18 | - | CASSPGRVDEKLFF | TGTGCCAGCTCACCGGGGAGGGTTGACGAAAAACTGTTTTTT
- | TRBJ1-1 | TRBV5-1 | - | CASSRGDGNTEAFF | TGCGCCAGCAGCCGAGGGGATGGGAACACTGAAGCTTTCTTT
- | TRBJ2-1 | TRBV18 | - | CASSPGGGEQFF | TGTGCCAGCTCACCAGGGGGAGGTGAGCAGTTCTTC
- | TRBJ1-1 | TRBV24-1 | - | CATSDPNNPGVRDF | TGTGCCACCAGTGATCCGAATAACCCAGGCGTCCGAGACTTT
- | TRBJ1-2 | TRBV3-1/TRBV3-2 | - | CASSQAGAEAGYTF | TGTGCCAGCAGCCAAGCAGGGGCGGAAGCCGGCTACACCTTC
- | TRBJ1-5 | TRBV18 | - | CASTRGGVNQPQHF | TGTGCCAGCACCCGGGGGGGGGTCAATCAGCCCCAGCATTTT
- | TRBJ1-2 | TRBV5-1 | - | CASSLGGSNYGYTF | TGCGCCAGCAGCTTGGGGGGGTCAAACTATGGCTACACCTTC
TRBD1 | TRBJ2-5 | TRBV7-9 | medium-sized | CASSLRFGQGAPQETQYF | TGTGCCAGCAGCCTAAGATTCGGACAGGGGGCCCCCCAAGAGACCCAGTACTTC
TRBD1 | TRBJ1-2 | TRBV2 | once | CASSESGQANYGYTF | TGTGCCAGCAGTGAATCGGGACAGGCTAACTATGGCTACACCTTC